This TCR beta chain derives from a study of identical twins. One entry per CDR3 protein, called by TCRdb with MiXCR from the 5' RACE reads. The data show roughly 490,000 distinct CDR3 sequences, 14% seen once. The CDR3 sequence is 14 residues long. Germline trimming cut 6 bases from V and 4 bases from J; bases unmatched to any gene: 6. In germline, CDR1 is MNHNS, CDR2 SASEGT. This sample also appeared in a second study, on yellow fever vaccine responses in identical twins.

The clonotype comes from a woman between 18 and 29 years old in good health. The chain links TRBV6-1 to TRBJ1-1, with 9 bases fitting TRBD1. Source material: CD4+ T cells sorted from blood. The DNA for the CDR3 is TGTGCCAGCAGGGGGACAGGGTTACTCACTGAAGCTTTCTTT. Protein product: CASRGTGLLTEAFF.